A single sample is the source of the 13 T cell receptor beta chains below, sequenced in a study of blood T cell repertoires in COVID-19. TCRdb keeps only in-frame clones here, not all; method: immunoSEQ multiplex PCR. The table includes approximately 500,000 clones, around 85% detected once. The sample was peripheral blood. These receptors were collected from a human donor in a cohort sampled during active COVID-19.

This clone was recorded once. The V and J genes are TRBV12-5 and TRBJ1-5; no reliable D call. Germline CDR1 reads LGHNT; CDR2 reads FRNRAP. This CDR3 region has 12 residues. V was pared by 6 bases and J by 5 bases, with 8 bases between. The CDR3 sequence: CASGLIDQPQHF. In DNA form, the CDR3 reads TGTGCTAGTGGCCTAATAGATCAGCCCCAGCATTTT. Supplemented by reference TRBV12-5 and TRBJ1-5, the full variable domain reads DARVTQTPRHKVTEMGQEVTMRCQPILGHNTVFWYRQTMMQGLELLAYFRNRAPLDDSGMPKDRFSAEMPDATLATLKIQPSEPRDSAVYFCASGLIDQPQHFGDGTRLSIL.

The CDR3 DNA reads TGCGCCAGCAGCGCCGGGACTAGCGGGTTTTATAGCTCCTACAATGAGCAGTTCTTC. Encoded protein: CASSAGTSGFYSSYNEQFF. This chain joins TRBV10-1 and TRBJ2-1; 12 nucleotides match TRBD2. V shed 6 bases, J shed 0 bases, and the junction held 12 bases outside the gene matches. Germline V gives CDR1 WNHNN, CDR2 SYGVQD (reference sequence). CDR3 size: 19 residues.

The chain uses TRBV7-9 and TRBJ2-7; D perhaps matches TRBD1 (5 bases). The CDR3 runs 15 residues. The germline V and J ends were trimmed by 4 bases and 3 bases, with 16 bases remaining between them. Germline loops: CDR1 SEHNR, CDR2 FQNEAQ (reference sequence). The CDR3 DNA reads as TGTGCCAGCAGCTCGCCCCAGGGCCCAGACTACGAGCAGTACTTC. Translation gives CASSSPQGPDYEQYF.

The CDR3 loop reads CASSPQQGPLNEKLFF. The CDR3 DNA reads as TGTGCCAGCTCTCCCCAGCAGGGGCCACTTAATGAAAAACTGTTTTTT. The chain joins TRBV18 to TRBJ1-4; possible D gene TRBD1, 6 bases. Trimming pared 6 bases from V and 4 bases from J, leaving 18 bases between. This CDR3 region has 16 residues. Looked up from germline, CDR1 is KGHSH and CDR2 is LQKENI.

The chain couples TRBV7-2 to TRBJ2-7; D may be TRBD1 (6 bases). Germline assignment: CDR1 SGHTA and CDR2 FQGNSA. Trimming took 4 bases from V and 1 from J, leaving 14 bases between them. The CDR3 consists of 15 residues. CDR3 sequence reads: CASSSGQLGSYEQYF. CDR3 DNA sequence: TGTGCCAGCAGCTCAGGACAGTTGGGGTCCTACGAGCAGTACTTC. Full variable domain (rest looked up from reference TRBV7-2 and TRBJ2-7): GAGVSQSPSNKVTEKGKDVELRCDPISGHTALYWYRQSLGQGLEFLIYFQGNSAPDKSGLPSDRFSAERTGGSVSTLTIQRTQQEDSAVYLCASSSGQLGSYEQYFGPGTRLTVT.

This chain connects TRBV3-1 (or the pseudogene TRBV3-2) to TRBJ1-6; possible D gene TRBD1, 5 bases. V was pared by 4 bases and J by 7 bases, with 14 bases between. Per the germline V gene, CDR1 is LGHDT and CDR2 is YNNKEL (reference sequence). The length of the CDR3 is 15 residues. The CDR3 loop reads CASSRGDRRNSPLHF. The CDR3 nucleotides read TGTGCCAGCAGCCGCGGGGACCGCAGGAATTCACCCCTCCACTTT.

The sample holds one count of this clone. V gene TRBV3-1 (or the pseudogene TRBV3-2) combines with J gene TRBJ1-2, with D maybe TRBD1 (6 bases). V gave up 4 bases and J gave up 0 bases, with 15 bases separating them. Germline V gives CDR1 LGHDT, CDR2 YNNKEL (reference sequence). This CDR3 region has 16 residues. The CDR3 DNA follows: TGTGCCAGCAGCCCGGGGGGGCAGAGCACTAACTATGGCTACACCTTC. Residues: CASSPGGQSTNYGYTF.

The CDR3 bases are TGTGCCAGCAGTACCCTGGGACAGGGGAGGGACGAGCAGTACTTC. Translation gives CASSTLGQGRDEQYF. The gene calls are TRBV27 and TRBJ2-7; 10 bases map to TRBD1. There are 15 residues in the CDR3. The germline V gene encodes CDR1 MNHEY and CDR2 SMNVEV (reference sequence). Trimming took 5 bases from V and 5 from J; bases not matched to a gene: 9.

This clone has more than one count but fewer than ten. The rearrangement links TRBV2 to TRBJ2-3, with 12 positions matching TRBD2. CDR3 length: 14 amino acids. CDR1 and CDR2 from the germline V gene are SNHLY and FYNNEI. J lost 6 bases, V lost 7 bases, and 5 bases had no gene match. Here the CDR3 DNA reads TGTGCCAGCATGACTAGCGGGAGAGGGGATACGCAGTATTTT. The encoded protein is CASMTSGRGDTQYF.

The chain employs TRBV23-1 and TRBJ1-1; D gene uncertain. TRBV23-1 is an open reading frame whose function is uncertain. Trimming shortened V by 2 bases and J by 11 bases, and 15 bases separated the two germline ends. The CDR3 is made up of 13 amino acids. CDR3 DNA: TGCGCCAGCAGTCAACAGCCCGGGGAAGGGGCTTTCTTT. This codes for CASSQQPGEGAFF.

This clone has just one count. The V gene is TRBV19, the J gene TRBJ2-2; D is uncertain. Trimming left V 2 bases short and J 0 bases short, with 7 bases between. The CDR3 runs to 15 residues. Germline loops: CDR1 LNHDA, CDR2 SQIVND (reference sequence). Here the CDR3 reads CASSITPANTGELFF. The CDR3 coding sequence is TGTGCCAGTAGTATAACACCAGCGAACACCGGGGAGCTGTTTTTT. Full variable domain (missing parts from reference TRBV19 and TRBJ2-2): DGGITQSPKYLFRKEGQNVTLSCEQNLNHDAMYWYRQDPGQGLRLIYYSQIVNDFQKGDIAEGYSVSREKKESFPLTVTSAQKNPTAFYLCASSITPANTGELFFGEGSRLTVL.

DNA of the CDR3: TGTGCCAGCAGCCAGACTAGCGGGAGGGCCGGGGTGAATGAGCAGTTCTTC. This encodes CASSQTSGRAGVNEQFF. The genes are TRBV7-2 and TRBJ2-1; 14 bases agree with TRBD2. Germline values: CDR1 SGHTA, CDR2 FQGNSA. The V gene end was trimmed by 5 bases and the J gene end by 7 bases; junction bases not matched to a gene: 10. The CDR3 spans 17 residues.

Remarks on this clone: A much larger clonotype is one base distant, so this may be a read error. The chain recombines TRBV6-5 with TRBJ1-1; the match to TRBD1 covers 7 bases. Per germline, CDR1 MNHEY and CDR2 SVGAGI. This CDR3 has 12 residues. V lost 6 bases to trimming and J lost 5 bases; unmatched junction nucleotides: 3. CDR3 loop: CASSPTGTEAFF. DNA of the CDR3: TGTGCCAGCAGCCCGACAGGGACTGAAGCTTTCTTT.